The 11 T cell receptor beta chains below all came from one sample that was sequenced in a study of T cells in Graves' hyperthyroidism and ophthalmopathy. It was RNA transcripts that yielded the amplified TCR beta CDR3 regions. During a first-round RT-PCR of the TCR CDR3, the HTBI primer set was used. One entry per CDR3 protein, called by TCRdb with MiXCR from the multiplex PCR reads. This sample yields about 290,000 distinct CDR3 sequences, of which roughly 18% are seen a single time; less than 40% belongs to the top ten. Sequences were obtained from blood. The source is a man aged 50-60 years with Graves' ophthalmopathy.

This clonotype showed up many times. The J gene is TRBJ1-2, the V gene TRBV3-1; TRBD1 matches 7 bases. The CDR3 runs 16 residues. The V gene's germline CDR1 is LGHDT and CDR2 YNNKEL (reference sequence). The V and J ends lost 5 bases and 0 bases, in that order; junction bases with no gene match: 9. This CDR3 is CASSFWTGLSNYGYTF. The CDR3, as DNA: TGTGCCAGCAGCTTCTGGACAGGACTATCTAACTATGGCTACACCTTC.

The CDR3 DNA follows: TGTGCCAGCAGCTCCACGGTTCGGGATACGCAGTATTTT. Translating gives CASSSTVRDTQYF. The chain uses TRBV11-2 and TRBJ2-3, with D uncertain. Germline values: CDR1 SGHAT, CDR2 FQNNGV. V lost 4 bases, J lost 6 bases, and 11 bases lay in between. CDR3 length: 13 residues.

This clonotype was found many times. The rearrangement joins TRBV3-1 to TRBJ2-7; D is uncertain. The CDR3 runs to 12 residues. CDR1 is LGHDT and CDR2 is YNNKEL in the germline V gene (reference sequence). The V and J ends lost 8 bases and 6 bases respectively, with 14 bases between them. CDR3 sequence (DNA): TGTGCCAGCGCAAGTCGAGGATCCGAGCAGTACTTC. It codes for CASASRGSEQYF.

The chain combines TRBV29-1 with TRBJ2-6, with unresolved D. The CDR3 is made up of 12 amino acids. V was trimmed by 1 base and J by 4 bases, leaving 2 bases between them. Per the germline V gene, CDR1 is SQVTM and CDR2 is ANQGSEA. Here the CDR3 DNA reads TGCAGCGTTGAAGCAGGGGCCAACGTCCTGACTTTC. Its protein product is CSVEAGANVLTF.

This rearrangement joins TRBV24-1 to TRBJ2-3; TRBD2 matches 8 bases. The trim removed 3 bases at V and 4 bases at J, leaving 5 bases unmatched. Germline CDR1 reads KGHDR; CDR2 reads SFDVKD. This CDR3 comprises 15 residues. The CDR3 coding sequence is TGTGCCACCAGTGATACCAGGACTAGCCCAGATACGCAGTATTTT. It encodes CATSDTRTSPDTQYF.

The chain joins TRBV20-1 to TRBJ2-1; weak D call: TRBD2 (5 bases). The ends were cut back, 0 bases at V and 0 bases at J, with 18 bases in the middle. Germline CDR1 is DFQATT and CDR2 is SNEGSKA (reference sequence). This CDR3 comprises 18 residues. Written as DNA, the CDR3 is TGCAGTGCTAGAGACGTAGGTAAAGTGGGAGACTCCTACAATGAGCAGTTCTTC. It encodes CSARDVGKVGDSYNEQFF.

This clonotype has ten or more counts. This chain uses TRBV20-1 with TRBJ2-7; 8 bases fit TRBD1. This CDR3 is built from 12 residues. After removal of 5 bases from V and 3 bases from J, the junction contained 3 bases not matched to a gene. Germline V CDR1 and CDR2: DFQATT, SNEGSKA (reference sequence). As DNA, the CDR3 is TGCAGTGCTTACACAGGGGGCTACGAGCAGTACTTC. Encoded protein: CSAYTGGYEQYF.

This clonotype was recorded at least ten times. This chain links TRBV28 with TRBJ1-2; 7 nucleotides match TRBD1. The CDR3 runs 14 residues. CDR1 MDHEN and CDR2 SYDVKM come from the germline V gene. V lost 7 bases and J lost 4; bases outside the gene matches: 9. The chain's CDR3 is CASTGGQAPYGYTF. CDR3 sequence (DNA): TGTGCCAGCACCGGCGGACAGGCACCCTATGGCTACACCTTC.

This clonotype was seen many times. The chain links TRBV3-1 to TRBJ2-2, with D unresolved. CDR1 and CDR2 (germline): LGHDT, YNNKEL (reference sequence). The CDR3 length is 15 residues. The V end lost 0 bases, the J end lost 5 bases, and 10 bases lay between the germline ends. CDR3 nucleotide sequence: TGTGCCAGCAGCCAAGAAAGTGGTATAACCGGGGAGCTGTTTTTT. Translated: CASSQESGITGELFF.

The gene calls are TRBV5-1 and TRBJ2-1; TRBD1 aligns across 7 bases. Germline V CDR1 and CDR2: SGHRS, YFSETQ. The CDR3 has 16 amino acids. Germline trimming cut 0 bases from V and 2 bases from J; bases unmatched to any gene: 5. The CDR3 DNA is TGCGCCAGCAGCTTGGAGGCACAGGGGACCTACAATGAGCAGTTCTTC. This codes for CASSLEAQGTYNEQFF.

This clonotype turned up a few times. The rearrangement uses TRBV30 and TRBJ1-2; 8 nucleotides align to TRBD1. From germline, CDR1 is GTSNPN and CDR2 SVGIG (reference sequence). With 2 bases clipped from V and 7 bases from J, the junction kept 6 bases outside the gene matches. This CDR3 has 13 amino acids. The CDR3 coding sequence is TGTGCCTGGAGTCCCGGACAGGGCAGTGGCTACACCTTC. The encoded protein is CAWSPGQGSGYTF.